This TCR beta chain derives from a study of blood T cell repertoires in COVID-19. Turning to the study itself: Sites in the United States, Italy and Spain provided acute and convalescent COVID-19 samples. From T cells, B-cell-depleted T cells, or PBMCs came the material, which was cDNA or gDNA.

Source study methods: Nucleated cell counts were estimated from reference gene primer amplification. Profiled with immunoSEQ multiplex PCR; TCRdb holds only in-frame clones, not every one. From that table come the V and J calls and clone size; the DNA was used to work out D and trimming. This table holds more than 100,000 clones, about nine tenths found once. The CDR3 extends over 13 amino acids. The germline CDR1 and CDR2 sequences are SNHLY and FYNNEI. V dropped 8 bases and J dropped 4; count of bases not matched to a gene: 5. The receptor was isolated from a man aged 40-55 years with acute or convalescent COVID-19. The specimen sequenced was peripheral blood. The chain employs TRBV2 and TRBJ2-3; 8 nucleotides match TRBD1. The CDR3 loop is CASFRGPSDTQYF. CDR3 DNA sequence: TGTGCCAGCTTCAGGGGGCCCTCAGATACGCAGTATTTT.